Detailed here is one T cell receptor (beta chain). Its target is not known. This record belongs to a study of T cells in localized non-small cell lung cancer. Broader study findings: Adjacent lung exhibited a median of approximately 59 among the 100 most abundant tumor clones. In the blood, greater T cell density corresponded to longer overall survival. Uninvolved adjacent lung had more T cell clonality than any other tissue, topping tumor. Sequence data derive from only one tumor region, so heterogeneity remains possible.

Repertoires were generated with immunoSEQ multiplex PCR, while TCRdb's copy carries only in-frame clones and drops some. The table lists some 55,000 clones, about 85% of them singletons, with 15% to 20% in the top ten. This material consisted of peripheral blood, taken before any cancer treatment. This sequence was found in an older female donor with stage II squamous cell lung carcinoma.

CDR3 amino acids: CASSLQGGQSYTF. As DNA, the CDR3 is TGTGCCAGCAGCTTACAGGGGGGCCAAAGCTACACCTTC. The genes are TRBV7-2 and TRBJ1-2; 7 bases fit TRBD1. Germline V gene lookup returns CDR1 SGHTA and CDR2 FQGNSA. V shed 2 bases and J 9 bases; nucleotides not matched to a gene: 6. The CDR3 spans 13 residues.